This TCR beta chain derives from a study of cytomegalovirus exposure and HLA in healthy donors (dated by TCRdb to 2016 to 2017). A note on the overall study: A later analysis indicated that the roughly 130 validation repertoires were generated on the platform also employed for the approximately 700 repertoires of the first cohort. A separate validation cohort of roughly 130 different subjects was used in addition to the roughly 700-subject first cohort. High-throughput TCR immunosequencing, statistical association of individual TCRs with disease status, and machine learning were combined to predict cytomegalovirus infection status. The study was designed to test whether signatures of past pathogen exposure could be identified by cataloging public T cell receptors.

Donors formed part of the validation cohort, which comprised fewer than 150 subjects and was distinct from the first cohort of some 700 subjects. The library was generated by the immunoSEQ multiplex PCR assay. Per the source publication's procedure: To diagnose cytomegalovirus status from the catalog of TCR beta chain sequences, a statistical classification framework was built. TCRdb provides this immuneACCESS table in a form limited to in-frame rearrangements. Some clones are lacking; in checked studies, under half of them reflect an unresolved V gene, and why the rest are absent is not known. The V and J calls and clone size come from that table; D and trimming were worked out from the DNA. This sample lists 50,000 or so clones; roughly 94% were detected once. The ten largest make up 2% to 2.5% of the sample. Concerning this clone itself: Its antigen is unknown. There are no base qualities to consult, and no much larger clone falls within one base.

The CDR3 sequence holds 15 residues, the cysteine and phenylalanine included. The CDR3 DNA has 45 bases and is translated from base 1. CDR1 and CDR2 are read off the germline V gene (reference sequence) as LNHDA and SQIVND. V sheds 4 bases and J sheds 2 bases, leaving 9 bases between their ends. Results and caveats for the whole study, not just this receptor: The classifier was reported to diagnose cytomegalovirus status with high specificity and sensitivity in both the original cohort and the validation cohort. Of the cluster scores, around 95% were above 0 in a later analysis, which found that TCRs clustered in the first cohort also tended to co-occur in the approximately 130 validation repertoires. According to the authors, the approach could potentially be generalized to other disease states and immunological phenotypes. In vitro tests confirmed that three of the cytomegalovirus-associated TCR beta chains recognize cytomegalovirus antigens. Most TCR sequences were seen in very few donors, while some public TCRs were found in many individuals. A later analysis lacked HLA typing for the validation cohort, so it scored co-occurrence in that cohort across all 120 repertoires. The study gave a list of under 200 TCR beta chains associated with cytomegalovirus.

The specimen sequenced was PBMCs. The V gene is TRBV19 and the J gene is TRBJ2-6; the D region possibly corresponds to TRBD1 (6 bases align). This clonotype was sampled from a man between 18 and 29 years old in good health and CMV-seronegative. Read as DNA, the sequence is TGTGCCAGTAGTACACAGGGAACTGGGGCCAACGTCCTGACTTTC. Translated, this is CASSTQGTGANVLTF. The CDR3 plus the reference TRBV19 and TRBJ2-6 genes for the other parts give the full variable domain: DGGITQSPKYLFRKEGQNVTLSCEQNLNHDAMYWYRQDPGQGLRLIYYSQIVNDFQKGDIAEGYSVSREKKESFPLTVTSAQKNPTAFYLCASSTQGTGANVLTFGAGSRLTVL.